One and the same sample provided the 3 T cell receptor beta chains below, sequenced in a study of T cell clusters in autoimmune cytopenias. One tube held mixed TRB-A and TRB-B primer pools for touch-down PCR. After re-calling the multiplex PCR reads, TCRdb lists one entry per CDR3 protein, DNA absent. The listing records about 1,600 distinct CDR3 sequences. TRB was amplified from 250 ng of peripheral blood genomic DNA per sample. The sequencing input was peripheral blood. These receptors all come from a human donor with an autoimmune cytopenia, with autoimmune hepatitis or in good health (not recorded which).

The chain has TRBV20-1 and TRBJ2-5; as DNA is missing, the TRBD2 call by TCRdb cannot be tested. Germline V gene sequence: CDR1 DFQATT, CDR2 SNEGSKA (reference sequence). The CDR3 contains 15 residues. The CDR3 sequence is CSARDLEASLETQYF.

The J gene is TRBJ2-7, the V gene TRBV12-3 or TRBV12-4; TCRdb's D call of TRBD1 is untestable without DNA. The CDR3 loop spans 17 amino acids. CDR3 sequence: CASSFESWGQGAHEQYF.

This sequence joins TRBV18 and TRBJ2-3; TCRdb designates TRBD2, a call that cannot be tested without DNA. Germline CDR1 reads KGHSH; CDR2 reads LQKENI. The CDR3 extends over 15 amino acids. The CDR3: CASQPTSSSADTQYF.